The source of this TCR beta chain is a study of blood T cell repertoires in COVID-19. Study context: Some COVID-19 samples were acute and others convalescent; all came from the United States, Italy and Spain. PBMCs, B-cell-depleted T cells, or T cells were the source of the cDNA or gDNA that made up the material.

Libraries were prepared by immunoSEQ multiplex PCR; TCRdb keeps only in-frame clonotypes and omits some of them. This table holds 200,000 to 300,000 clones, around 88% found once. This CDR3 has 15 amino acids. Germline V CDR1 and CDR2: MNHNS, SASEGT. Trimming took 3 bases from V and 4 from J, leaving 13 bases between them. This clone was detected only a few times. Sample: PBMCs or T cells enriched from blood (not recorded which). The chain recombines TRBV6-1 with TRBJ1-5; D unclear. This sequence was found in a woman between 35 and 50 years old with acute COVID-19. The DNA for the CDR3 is TGTGCCAGCAGTGAGCGAGGAGTACGGAATCAGCCCCAGCATTTT. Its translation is CASSERGVRNQPQHF.